This T cell receptor beta chain was recorded in a study of T cell changes during pregnancy in multiple sclerosis. The CDR3 has 15 residues. The germline CDR1 and CDR2 sequences are LNHDA and SQIVND (reference sequence). Trimming took off 3 bases at V and 0 bases at J, with 6 bases between the two ends. Assay: immunoSEQ multiplex PCR; the TCRdb copy retains only in-frame clones and omits some. The sample holds 30,000 to 35,000 clones, about 88% seen once. The material sequenced was CD8+ T cells from peripheral blood mononuclear cells, taken in the second trimester of pregnancy. The sequence was obtained from a female donor with multiple sclerosis, enrolled in a pregnancy study. The chain carries TRBV19 and TRBJ2-6, with D uncertain. DNA of the CDR3: TGTGCCAGTAGTATGGAGCTCTCTGGGGCCAACGTCCTGACTTTC. This sequence encodes CASSMELSGANVLTF.